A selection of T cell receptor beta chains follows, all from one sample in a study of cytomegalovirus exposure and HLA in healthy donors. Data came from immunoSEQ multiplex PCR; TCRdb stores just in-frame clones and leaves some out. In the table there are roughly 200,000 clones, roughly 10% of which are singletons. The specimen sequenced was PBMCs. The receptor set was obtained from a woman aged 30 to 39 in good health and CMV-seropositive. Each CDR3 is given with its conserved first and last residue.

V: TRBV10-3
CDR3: CAIRHNLNYGYTF

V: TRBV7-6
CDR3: CASSLGTLNYEQYF

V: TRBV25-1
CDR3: CASWVLAGLNEQFF

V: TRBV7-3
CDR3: CASSLGYWENRGGMNTEAFF

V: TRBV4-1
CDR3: CASSHSSSSSYEQYF

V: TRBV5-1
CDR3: CASTRTTGNTGELFF

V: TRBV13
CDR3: CATKGTSGDTQYF

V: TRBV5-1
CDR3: CASCGLLTGELFF

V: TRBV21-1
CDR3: CASSNGLAGRETQYF

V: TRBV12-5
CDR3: CASGAGSTGELFF

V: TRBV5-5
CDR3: CASSFGLAASTDTQYF

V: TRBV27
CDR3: CASRSTSGRAHEQFF

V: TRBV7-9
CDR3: CASSLEGRVGTEAFF

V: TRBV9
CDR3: CASSVKLADNEQFF

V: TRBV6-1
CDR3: CASRLDRGYNSPLHF

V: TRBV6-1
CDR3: CASSGTGGTDTQYF

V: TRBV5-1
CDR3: CASATGQGDYGYTF

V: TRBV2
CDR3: CASTRDRGGGELFF

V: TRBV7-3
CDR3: CASSLSPYRSSYNEQFF

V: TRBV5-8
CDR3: CASSRSGEQETQYF